The 5 T cell receptor beta chains below were found in one sample sequenced in a study of T cell responses to AZD1222 COVID-19 vaccine. The repertoire was sequenced with immunoSEQ multiplex PCR; TCRdb's copy has only in-frame clones and lacks some. The sample includes fewer than 120,000 clones, about 90% of them seen just once. The sample consisted of peripheral blood, taken 28 days after the second AZD1222 dose. Source of these receptors: an adult who received the AZD1222 COVID-19 vaccine.

The chain links TRBV20-1 to TRBJ1-1, with D tentatively TRBD1 (6 bases). Trimming pared 5 bases from V and 4 bases from J, leaving 8 bases between. The V gene's germline CDR1 is DFQATT and CDR2 SNEGSKA (reference sequence). The CDR3 is made up of 11 amino acids. The CDR3 region has the DNA TGCAGTGCTCCGGACAGCACTGAAGCTTTCTTT. Translated: CSAPDSTEAFF.

The chain recombines TRBV5-4 with TRBJ1-2; 7 bases fit TRBD1. The CDR3 sequence is 14 residues long. The V gene end was trimmed by 4 bases and the J gene end by 8 bases; junction bases not matched to a gene: 11. Germline lookup yields CDR1 SGHNT and CDR2 YYREEE (reference sequence). CDR3 residues: CASSTGVKAGGYTF. The CDR3 DNA is TGTGCCAGCAGCACAGGGGTTAAGGCTGGGGGCTACACCTTC.

A note on this clone: The same CDR3 can be traced to other DNA sequences in this sample. The chain is built from TRBV5-1 and TRBJ1-6, with D unresolved. Germline values: CDR1 SGHRS, CDR2 YFSETQ. Trimming pared 1 base from V and 5 bases from J, leaving 10 bases between. CDR3 size: 15 residues. This chain's CDR3 is CASSLSGGDNSPLHF. The CDR3 nucleotides are TGCGCCAGCAGCTTGTCGGGCGGGGATAATTCACCCCTCCACTTT.

The chain links TRBV19 to TRBJ2-1; D unresolved. V was cut by 3 bases and J by 6 bases, with 9 bases left in between. The CDR3 spans 13 residues. Germline V gene sequence: CDR1 LNHDA, CDR2 SQIVND (reference sequence). CDR3 nucleotide sequence: TGTGCCAGTAGTATTACTCAGATCAATGAGCAGTTCTTC. Translation: CASSITQINEQFF.

The CDR3: CASRGVRGYTF. The DNA for the CDR3 is TGTGCCAGCAGGGGGGTCCGGGGCTACACCTTC. This chain connects TRBV25-1 to TRBJ1-2; D might be TRBD1 (5 bases). Germline V lookup: CDR1 MGHDK, CDR2 SYGVNS. The ends were cut back, 6 bases at V and 8 bases at J, with 10 bases in the middle. The CDR3 consists of 11 residues.